This entry is about one T cell receptor (beta chain). What it recognizes is unknown. CDR1 is SGHTA, CDR2 FQGTGA, per germline. CDR3 size: 14 residues. Trimming shortened V by 5 bases and J by 4 bases, and 14 bases separated the two germline ends. Time point denoted: blood at routine non-recurrence follow-up after resection. Researchers sequenced whole RNA taken from tumor, nontumor lung or frozen PBMC without sorting. The sample belongs to a study of spatial heterogeneity in lung cancer. Study at large: After resection, follow-up PBMC samples were sequenced when available, at a median of roughly two years later. More beta-chain than alpha-chain sequences were consistently detected. Study conclusions and caveats: TCRs found ubiquitously expanded in tumor appeared in blood more at resection than at follow-up.

Single TCR cDNA molecules each had their own unique molecular identifier. TCRdb reprocessed the 5' RACE reads with MiXCR, giving one entry per CDR3 protein. The sample lists around 120,000 distinct CDR3 sequences, about 12% occurring once. The clonotype comes from a male donor with early-stage non-small cell lung cancer. The input for sequencing was PBMCs, taken at follow-up. The genes are TRBV7-3 and TRBJ2-5; perhaps TRBD1 as D (6 bases). CDR3 residues: CASSPRIGGETQYF. The CDR3, as DNA: TGTGCCAGCAGCCCCCGGATAGGGGGAGAGACCCAGTACTTC.